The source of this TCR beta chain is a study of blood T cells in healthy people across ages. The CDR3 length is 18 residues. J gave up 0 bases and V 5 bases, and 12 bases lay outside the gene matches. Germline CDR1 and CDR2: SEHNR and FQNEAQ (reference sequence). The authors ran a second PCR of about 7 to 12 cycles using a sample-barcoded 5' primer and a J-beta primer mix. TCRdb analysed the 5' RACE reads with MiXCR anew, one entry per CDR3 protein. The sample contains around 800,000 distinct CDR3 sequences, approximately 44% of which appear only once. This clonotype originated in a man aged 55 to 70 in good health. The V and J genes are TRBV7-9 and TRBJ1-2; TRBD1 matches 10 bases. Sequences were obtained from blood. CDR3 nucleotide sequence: TGTGCCAGCAGCCCAGACAGGGGGCCCGTATCAGCTAACTATGGCTACACCTTC. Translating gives CASSPDRGPVSANYGYTF.